This entry concerns a single TCR beta chain. The sample originates from a study of blood T cells in healthy people across ages. Aged about 6 to 95, donors were systemically healthy Caucasians from Russia. Samples each yielded at least 6 micrograms of total RNA. A J-beta primer mix and a sample-barcoded 5' primer were used in a second PCR of roughly 6 to 11 cycles. Each cDNA molecule received a tag from a template-switch adaptor that had 12 random nucleotides. From the 5' RACE reads, TCRdb called clonotypes with MiXCR, one entry per CDR3 protein. The table lists around 1.5 million distinct CDR3 sequences, approximately 32% of them singletons, with over 9% in the top ten. Germline-derived CDR1 and CDR2 are MNHEY and SMNVEV (reference sequence). The CDR3 runs 14 residues. V lost 5 bases and J 7 bases, leaving 17 bases between the germline ends.

Sequences were obtained from blood. This sequence was found in a woman in her twenties or thirties in good health. J is TRBJ1-2 and V is TRBV27; D perhaps matches TRBD1 (6 bases). CDR3 in DNA: TGTGCCAGCAGTCAGGCCAGGGGCTGGGGTGGCTACACCTTC. Its translation: CASSQARGWGGYTF.